This is a list of T cell receptor beta chains from one sample in a study of cytomegalovirus exposure and HLA in healthy donors. Assay: immunoSEQ multiplex PCR; the TCRdb copy retains only in-frame clones and omits some. The top ten clones hold less than 1.5% of a sample with about 180,000 clones, about 80% of them seen once. Sample: PBMCs. The receptors come from a man between 18 and 35 years old in good health and CMV-seronegative. The CDR3 runs from the conserved cysteine through the conserved F or W. A D gene is named only where the DNA matches it firmly. Size tells how often a clone was seen (once, few, many) or the class of an expanded clone, and some rows leave it out.

d_call,j_call,clone_size,v_call,cdr3_nt,cdr3_aa
-,TRBJ2-1,-,TRBV9,TGTGCCAGCAGCGTAGAGGGACTTACCTACAATGAGCAGTTCTTC,CASSVEGLTYNEQFF
-,TRBJ2-2,-,TRBV7-2,TGTGCCAGCAGCTTAACCGGGACAAGGAACACCGGGGAGCTGTTTTTT,CASSLTGTRNTGELFF
TRBD1,TRBJ1-1,-,TRBV7-2,TGTGCCAGCAGCCTACTCCTGACAGGGAGAAACACTGAAGCTTTCTTT,CASSLLLTGRNTEAFF
-,TRBJ2-7,-,TRBV7-9,TGTGCCAGCAGCTATTCCGGACTGAACCACGAGCAGTACTTC,CASSYSGLNHEQYF
-,TRBJ2-5,-,TRBV6-5,TGTGCCAGCAGTCGACGGGGCCAAGAGACCCAGTACTTC,CASSRRGQETQYF
-,TRBJ1-5,-,TRBV7-8,TGTGCCAGCAGCGCCCGGGTTCCCAGCAATCAGCCCCAGCATTTT,CASSARVPSNQPQHF
TRBD1,TRBJ1-4,-,TRBV5-1,TGCGCCAGCAGCTTGCTTGACAGGGCCTCTAATGAAAAACTGTTTTTT,CASSLLDRASNEKLFF
TRBD2,TRBJ2-3,-,TRBV7-2,TGTGCCAGCAGCTTAGCAGTAGCGGGGGGCACAGATACGCAGTATTTT,CASSLAVAGGTDTQYF
TRBD1,TRBJ1-2,-,TRBV7-6,TGTGCCAGCAGCCCAGGGACAGAGGGGTCGATTTATGGCTACACCTTC,CASSPGTEGSIYGYTF
-,TRBJ1-2,-,TRBV4-3,TGCGCCAGCAGCCAAGAGGAGGTGGGAGGAATTGAGAATTATGGCTACACCTTC,CASSQEEVGGIENYGYTF
TRBD2,TRBJ2-3,-,TRBV28,TGTGCCAGCAGTTTATGGTCTAGCGGGGGGAGCACAGATACGCAGTATTTT,CASSLWSSGGSTDTQYF
TRBD1,TRBJ1-1,-,TRBV7-2,TGTGCCAGCAGCTTCCTAGGTAGGGACAGGGGGGAAGCTTTCTTT,CASSFLGRDRGEAFF
-,TRBJ1-4,-,TRBV7-2,TGTGCCAGCAGCTTAGTGGCGGGGGGCCAACTGTTTTTT,CASSLVAGGQLFF
-,TRBJ1-2,once,TRBV2,TGTGCCAGCCGACGGGGAAACCTAAATATTTTTAACTATGGCTACACCTTC,CASRRGNLNIFNYGYTF
-,TRBJ2-7,-,TRBV6-1,TGTGCCAGCACCTCCGGACACCGCTACGAGCAGTACTTC,CASTSGHRYEQYF
-,TRBJ2-5,-,TRBV2,TGTGCCAGCAGTGATGAAGCGGTGCCAGGAGAGACCCAGTACTTC,CASSDEAVPGETQYF
-,TRBJ2-1,once,TRBV4-3,TGCGCCAGCAGCCAAGTCCGAACGGGGGGCCAGGGCTCCTACAATGAGCAGTTCTTC,CASSQVRTGGQGSYNEQFF
-,TRBJ2-7,-,TRBV7-9,TGTGCCAGCAGCTTAGTCGCCGGACAGAACTACGAGCAGTACTTC,CASSLVAGQNYEQYF
TRBD1,TRBJ2-5,-,TRBV7-8,TGTGCCAGCAGCTTAGGTGGACAGGGGAAAGAGACCCAGTACTTC,CASSLGGQGKETQYF
TRBD1,TRBJ2-2,-,TRBV6-5,TGTGCCAGCAGAACCAGACAGGGATACACCGGGGAGCTGTTTTTT,CASRTRQGYTGELFF
TRBD1,TRBJ2-7,-,TRBV6-5,TGTGCCAGTCGAGGGGGCCCAGAGCGGCAGTACTTC,CASRGGPERQYF
TRBD1,TRBJ2-1,-,TRBV19,TGTGCCAGTAGTATGGGGGGACAGGGAAGGGGAAATGAGCAGTTCTTC,CASSMGGQGRGNEQFF
-,TRBJ2-5,once,TRBV23-1,TGCGCCAGCAGTCAGGTTATGGTCCAGGACAGTGAGACCCAGTACTTC,CASSQVMVQDSETQYF
-,TRBJ2-4,-,TRBV4-3,TGCGCCAGCAGCCCCGATGAAGGCGGGACCAAAAACATTCAGTACTTC,CASSPDEGGTKNIQYF
TRBD1,TRBJ1-1,-,TRBV5-1,TGCGCCAGCAGCTTGGCTGGAGGGGGCGCATCTAAGGTTACTGAAGCTTTCTTT,CASSLAGGGASKVTEAFF
-,TRBJ2-3,-,TRBV5-4,TGTGCCAGCAGATCTGGAGGGCGGATTCGGACAGATACGCAGTATTTT,CASRSGGRIRTDTQYF